Each of the 30 T cell receptor beta chains below was sequenced from the same sample in a study of graft-versus-host responses after intestinal transplantation. The protocol was immunoSEQ multiplex PCR, while the TCRdb copy is restricted to in-frame clones and leaves out a portion. This table has some 26,000 clones, around 94% appearing once. The specimen was PBMCs, collected 156 days after intestinal transplant. Receptors originate from a human patient who received an intestinal transplant, so some T cells may come from the graft donor.

Only one count was recorded for this clone. The chain has TRBV7-8 and TRBJ2-7, with 8 bases that match TRBD1. From germline, CDR1 is SGHVS and CDR2 FQNEAQ. CDR3 size: 15 residues. The J segment lost 2 bases and the V segment lost 5 bases, leaving 8 bases of the junction unmatched. The CDR3 DNA reads as TGTGCCAGCAGCGTTCACAGGGGGACCACCTACGAGCAGTACTTC. Amino acid sequence: CASSVHRGTTYEQYF.

This chain uses TRBV5-1 with TRBJ1-2; unclear D gene. This CDR3 has 13 residues. Trimming shortened V by 0 bases and J by 1 base, and 4 bases separated the two germline ends. Germline CDR1 reads SGHRS; CDR2 reads YFSETQ. CDR3 residues: CASSLDNNYGYTF. Written as DNA, the CDR3 is TGCGCCAGCAGCTTGGACAATAACTATGGCTACACCTTC. The full variable domain, completed using reference TRBV5-1 and TRBJ1-2, is KAGVTQTPRYLIKTRGQQVTLSCSPISGHRSVSWYQQTPGQGLQFLFEYFSETQRNKGNFPGRFSGRQFSNSRSEMNVSTLELGDSALYLCASSLDNNYGYTFGSGTRLTVV.

CDR3: CAISESIVERGRREETQYF. CDR3 DNA: TGTGCCATCAGTGAGTCGATAGTCGAAAGGGGGCGGAGGGAAGAGACCCAGTACTTC. The chain employs TRBV10-3 and TRBJ2-5; D is perhaps TRBD1 (7 bases). CDR1 is ENHRY, CDR2 SYGVKD, per germline. Trimming removed 0 bases from V and 3 bases from J, with 23 bases in between. The CDR3 length is 19 residues.

The chain recombines TRBV4-1 with TRBJ2-7, with TRBD2 matching over 11 bases. CDR1 and CDR2 (germline): MGHRA, YSYEKL. Trimming took 0 bases from V and 2 from J; bases not matched to a gene: 9. The CDR3 extends over 18 amino acids. CDR3 sequence (DNA): TGCGCCAGCAGCCAAGATGTGGCTAGCGGGAGGATGACCTACGAGCAGTACTTC. Translation: CASSQDVASGRMTYEQYF.

The rearrangement links TRBV6-1 to TRBJ1-2; no clear D gene. V was pared by 1 base and J by 3 bases, with 12 bases between. Germline V gene data show CDR1 as MNHNS and CDR2 as SASEGT. The length of the CDR3 is 15 residues. CDR3 sequence (DNA): TGTGCCAGCAGTGAAGAAGAGGGAGACTACTATGGCTACACCTTC. Translated, it gives CASSEEEGDYYGYTF.

This sequence joins TRBV6-5 and TRBJ2-5; 10 nucleotides line up with TRBD1. V lost 1 base and J lost 5; bases outside the gene matches: 4. The CDR3 has 15 residues. Germline loops: CDR1 MNHEY, CDR2 SVGAGI. The CDR3 nucleotides read TGTGCCAGCAGTTACTTCGACAGGGGGCGGGAGACCCAGTACTTC. It yields the protein CASSYFDRGRETQYF.

The V call is TRBV6-5, the J call TRBJ1-5; no clear D. V was cut by 5 bases and J by 4 bases, with 9 bases left in between. This CDR3 comprises 13 residues. Germline V gene data show CDR1 as MNHEY and CDR2 as SVGAGI. The CDR3 region has the DNA TGTGCCAGCAGTGCACCGATGAATCAGCCCCAGCATTTT. Protein: CASSAPMNQPQHF.

The chain has TRBV12-1 and TRBJ2-2. TRBV12-1 is flagged as a pseudogene. The CDR3 spans 14 residues. CDR3 coding DNA: TGTGCCAGCAGCCCTGGTCCCAACACCGGGGAGCTGTTTTTT. It encodes CASSPGPNTGELFF.

The CDR3 protein is CASSDTEGSPLHF. The DNA for the CDR3 is TGTGCCAGCAGTGATACGGAGGGATCGCCCCTCCACTTT. The chain links TRBV6-4 to TRBJ1-6; D ambiguous. Germline V gene lookup returns CDR1 MRHNA and CDR2 SNTAGT. The CDR3 is 13 amino acids. V dropped 3 bases and J dropped 13 bases, with 13 bases sitting between them.

The chain joins TRBV7-2 to TRBJ1-2; tentatively, D is TRBD1 (5 bases). CDR3 length: 12 amino acids. Germline CDR1 and CDR2: SGHTA and FQGNSA. The ends were cut back, 5 bases at V and 2 bases at J, with 6 bases in the middle. The CDR3 loop is CASSRDNYGYTF. The CDR3 coding sequence is TGTGCCAGCAGCCGGGACAACTATGGCTACACCTTC.

V is TRBV7-9 and J is TRBJ2-6, with no clear D. V shed 3 bases and J shed 0 bases, with 12 bases lying between them. The CDR3 sequence is 17 residues long. CDR1 and CDR2 (germline): SEHNR, FQNEAQ (reference sequence). The CDR3 DNA follows: TGTGCCAGCAGCTTGTTTGGCAGTTCCTCTGGGGCCAACGTCCTGACTTTC. Protein: CASSLFGSSSGANVLTF.

V usage is TRBV9 and J usage is TRBJ2-5; D is tentatively TRBD1 or TRBD2 (5 bases each). This CDR3 comprises 17 residues. Germline CDR1 SGDLS, CDR2 YYNGEE. Trimming left V 3 bases short and J 2 bases short, with 20 bases between. CDR3 DNA sequence: TGTGCCAGCAGCGACAACCGGGACCCCTTATGGCAAGAGACCCAGTACTTC. This encodes CASSDNRDPLWQETQYF. The variable domain in full, completed from reference TRBV9 and TRBJ2-5, reads DSGVTQTPKHLITATGQRVTLRCSPRSGDLSVYWYQQSLDQGLQFLIQYYNGEERAKGNILERFSAQQFPDLHSELNLSSLELGDSALYFCASSDNRDPLWQETQYFGPGTRLLVL.

This rearrangement joins TRBV5-6 to TRBJ2-5; D call uncertain. V shed 2 bases and J shed 6 bases, with 11 bases lying between them. The CDR3 extends over 13 amino acids. Germline V CDR1 and CDR2: SGHDT, YYEEEE. The CDR3 bases are TGTGCCAGCAGCTTCGAAGGTCTTCAGACCCAGTACTTC. Translated, it gives CASSFEGLQTQYF.

V usage is TRBV19 and J usage is TRBJ2-2; TRBD2 matches 11 bases. Germline trimming cut 8 bases from V and 7 bases from J; bases unmatched to any gene: 6. The CDR3 is made up of 14 amino acids. CDR1 is LNHDA, CDR2 SQIVND, per germline (reference sequence). The CDR3 sequence is CASLLAGAGGELFF. The CDR3 DNA reads as TGTGCCAGTTTACTAGCGGGAGCGGGCGGGGAGCTGTTTTTT. Filled out from reference TRBV19 and TRBJ2-2, the complete variable domain reads DGGITQSPKYLFRKEGQNVTLSCEQNLNHDAMYWYRQDPGQGLRLIYYSQIVNDFQKGDIAEGYSVSREKKESFPLTVTSAQKNPTAFYLCASLLAGAGGELFFGEGSRLTVL.

This rearrangement joins TRBV30 to TRBJ1-3, with D perhaps matching TRBD1 (5 bases). This CDR3 has 14 amino acids. V was clipped by 2 bases and J by 1 base, with 9 bases between them. Germline assignment: CDR1 GTSNPN and CDR2 SVGIG (reference sequence). CDR3 loop: CAWSNGGSGNTIYF. The CDR3 DNA follows: TGTGCCTGGAGTAACGGGGGATCTGGAAACACCATATATTTT.

The CDR3 is CASSLYLADSMNTEAFF. The CDR3 nucleotides are TGTGCCAGCAGTTTATACCTAGCCGACAGCATGAACACTGAAGCTTTCTTT. V usage is TRBV27 and J usage is TRBJ1-1; tentative D call: TRBD1 (5 bases). This CDR3 region has 17 residues. Trimming removed 1 base at V and 0 bases at J, with 15 bases between. Looked up from germline, CDR1 is MNHEY and CDR2 is SMNVEV (reference sequence).

The rearrangement links TRBV7-6 to TRBJ2-5; 7 bases agree with TRBD1. The V and J ends lost 0 bases and 5 bases, in that order; junction bases with no gene match: 0. The CDR3 spans 13 residues. From germline, CDR1 is SGHVS and CDR2 FNYEAQ. CDR3 in DNA: TGTGCCAGCAGCTTAGCGGACAGGGAGACCCAGTACTTC. Its translation is CASSLADRETQYF.

The chain is built from TRBV9 and TRBJ2-7; D is ambiguous. V was pared by 0 bases and J by 2 bases, with 9 bases between. In germline, CDR1 is SGDLS, CDR2 YYNGEE. The CDR3 consists of 14 residues. CDR3 protein: CASSVASGTYEQYF. CDR3 DNA: TGTGCCAGCAGCGTAGCTAGTGGAACCTACGAGCAGTACTTC.

The CDR3 DNA sequence: TGTGCCAGCAGTTACCGCCCGGAAGACTATGGCTACACCTTC. Encoded protein: CASSYRPEDYGYTF. V is TRBV6-6 and J is TRBJ1-2; D unclear. There are 14 residues in the CDR3. V gave up 2 bases and J gave up 3 bases, with 10 bases separating them. The germline V gene has CDR1 MNHNY and CDR2 SVGAGI (reference sequence).

The rearrangement joins TRBV6-1 to TRBJ2-7; D is possibly TRBD1 (5 bases). V lost 1 base, J lost 5 bases, and 9 bases lay in between. Germline CDR1 MNHNS, CDR2 SASEGT. CDR3 length equals 13 residues. The CDR3 DNA is TGTGCCAGCAGTGAAGTGGTAGGGGACGAGCAGTACTTC. Translating it yields CASSEVVGDEQYF.

The chain joins TRBV6-5 to TRBJ2-7; a possible D gene is TRBD2 (5 bases). The CDR3 has 14 residues. V was trimmed by 2 bases and J by 2 bases, leaving 10 bases between them. Germline V gene data show CDR1 as MNHEY and CDR2 as SVGAGI. Here the CDR3 reads CASSYQIGAYEQYF. In DNA, the CDR3 is TGTGCCAGCAGTTACCAGATCGGGGCCTACGAGCAGTACTTC.

The V and J genes are TRBV7-7 and TRBJ2-5; 9 bases are a match to TRBD1. Germline lookup yields CDR1 SSHAT and CDR2 FNYEAQ (reference sequence). CDR3 length equals 15 residues. The junction had 9 bases not matched to a gene; V was cut back by 5 bases and J by 5 bases. CDR3 region: CASSNRQGDWETQYF. The DNA of the CDR3 is TGTGCCAGCAGCAATCGACAGGGGGACTGGGAGACCCAGTACTTC. Full variable domain (rest looked up from reference TRBV7-7 and TRBJ2-5): GAGVSQSPRYKVTKRGQDVTLRCDPISSHATLYWYQQALGQGPEFLTYFNYEAQPDKSGLPSDRFSAERPEGSISTLTIQRTEQRDSAMYRCASSNRQGDWETQYFGPGTRLLVL.

The rearrangement uses TRBV4-1 and TRBJ2-3; D is ambiguous. The CDR3 consists of 19 residues. Germline lookup yields CDR1 MGHRA and CDR2 YSYEKL. Between the trimmed V and J ends, which lost 1 base and 0 bases, there was a span of 20 bases. CDR3 DNA sequence: TGCGCCAGCAGCCAAGTAAGACTCGAAAAAGGTTCTAGCACAGATACGCAGTATTTT. This gives the protein CASSQVRLEKGSSTDTQYF.

V usage is TRBV6-4 and J usage is TRBJ1-6; D perhaps matches TRBD1 (6 bases). Trimming left V 6 bases short and J 7 bases short, with 19 bases between. The V gene's germline CDR1 is MRHNA and CDR2 SNTAGT. The CDR3 runs to 16 residues. The DNA for the CDR3 is TGTGCCAGCAGGATAGATCCCGACAGGTTGAATTCACCCCTCCACTTT. Protein sequence: CASRIDPDRLNSPLHF.

This chain joins TRBV10-3 and TRBJ2-3; D remains ambiguous. Trimming shortened V by 6 bases and J by 0 bases, and 7 bases separated the two germline ends. The CDR3 has 13 residues. Germline V gene lookup returns CDR1 ENHRY and CDR2 SYGVKD. The CDR3 DNA sequence: TGTGCCATCAGGGCAGCAAGCACAGATACGCAGTATTTT. Translated: CAIRAASTDTQYF.

The chain uses TRBV4-1 and TRBJ2-1; 11 bases match TRBD2. V lost 3 bases and J lost 2; bases outside the gene matches: 6. The CDR3 is made up of 17 amino acids. Germline V lookup: CDR1 MGHRA, CDR2 YSYEKL. The CDR3 loop reads CASSHEFSGGAYNEQFF. CDR3 DNA: TGCGCCAGCAGCCACGAATTTAGCGGGGGGGCCTACAATGAGCAGTTCTTC.

The CDR3 DNA follows: TGTGCCAGCAGTGCGACCAGGAGCACAGATACGCAGTATTTT. Protein: CASSATRSTDTQYF. The rearrangement links TRBV6-1 to TRBJ2-3; D unresolved. In germline, CDR1 is MNHNS, CDR2 SASEGT. With 4 bases removed from V and 0 bases from J, the gap between germline ends came to 8 bases. This CDR3 has 14 amino acids.

The chain combines TRBV29-1 with TRBJ2-2; 8 positions match TRBD2. The CDR3 runs to 13 residues. Germline lookup yields CDR1 SQVTM and CDR2 ANQGSEA. V shed 4 bases, J shed 4 bases, and the junction held 2 bases outside the gene matches. The CDR3 DNA follows: TGCAGCGTTGGCGGGAGGACCACCGGGGAGCTGTTTTTT. This gives the protein CSVGGRTTGELFF.

The chain carries TRBV2 and TRBJ2-1; a weak D match, TRBD1 (5 bases). Germline lookup yields CDR1 SNHLY and CDR2 FYNNEI. The CDR3 has 14 amino acids. Trimming removed 11 bases at V and 2 bases at J, with 16 bases between. CDR3 nucleotides: TGTGCCTACCCAGGGCCGGAGCCCTACAATGAGCAGTTCTTC. Residues: CAYPGPEPYNEQFF.

The chain carries TRBV4-3 and TRBJ1-1; D remains unclear. This CDR3 region has 15 residues. Trimming stripped 1 base from V and 0 bases from J, with 9 bases between. Per the germline V gene, CDR1 is LGHNA and CDR2 is YSLEER. In nucleotides, the CDR3 is TGCGCCAGCAGCCAAGGAACACTAATGAACACTGAAGCTTTCTTT. Residues: CASSQGTLMNTEAFF.